Following are 25 T cell receptor beta chains from one sample sequenced in a study of regulatory T cells in long-lasting Graves disease. Sequencing libraries for TCR beta were prepared with iRepertoire HTBI primers and Arm-PCR of CDR3 regions. Each CDR3 protein gets one entry after TCRdb re-called the multiplex PCR reads with MiXCR. The data show 400,000 to 500,000 distinct CDR3 sequences, about 20% seen once. Sample time point: persistent/refractory GD, antithyroid drugs over 5 years with positive TRAb. Preparation of the TCR library used RNA extracted from PBMCs. The sequences come from peripheral blood mononuclear cells (PBMCs), collected when the disease was refractory, from a patient treated with antithyroid drugs. These receptor sequences come from a female donor with Graves disease.

This clonotype has more than one count but fewer than ten. This sequence joins TRBV7-9 and TRBJ1-2; TRBD1 matches 8 bases. Trimming removed 4 bases from V and 4 bases from J; junction bases left unmatched: 11. The CDR3 has 16 residues. Looked up from germline, CDR1 is SEHNR and CDR2 is FQNEAQ (reference sequence). The CDR3 loop reads CASSSGGYRGTYGYTF. In DNA, the CDR3 is TGTGCCAGCAGCTCTGGGGGGTACAGGGGGACCTATGGCTACACCTTC.

This clonotype has more than one count but fewer than ten. The chain is built from TRBV28 and TRBJ2-1; D not certain. The CDR3 extends over 11 amino acids. The V end lost 3 bases, the J end lost 10 bases, and 7 bases lay between the germline ends. The V gene's germline CDR1 is MDHEN and CDR2 SYDVKM. The CDR3 reads CASSFQSEQFF. The CDR3 DNA follows: TGTGCCAGCAGTTTTCAGTCCGAGCAGTTCTTC.

This clonotype was seen repeatedly, ten times or more. V is TRBV15 and J is TRBJ2-7, with 9 bases that match TRBD2. The CDR3 sequence is 15 residues long. The germline V gene encodes CDR1 LNHNV and CDR2 YYDKDF (reference sequence). V dropped 0 bases and J dropped 4; count of bases not matched to a gene: 4. This CDR3 reads CATSRDRLAGYEQYF. In nucleotides, the CDR3 is TGTGCCACCAGCAGAGATCGGCTAGCGGGGTACGAGCAGTACTTC.

The sample holds many counts of this clonotype. This sequence joins TRBV30 and TRBJ1-2, with D uncertain. The CDR3 sequence is 14 residues long. Per germline, CDR1 GTSNPN and CDR2 SVGIG (reference sequence). Trimming took off 1 base at V and 4 bases at J, with 13 bases between the two ends. The CDR3 nucleotides are TGTGCCTGGAGTGGAACACGAGGGCCCTATGGCTACACCTTC. It encodes CAWSGTRGPYGYTF.

The table lists this clonotype with many counts. The chain has TRBV5-5 and TRBJ2-7, with a possible D match to TRBD1 (6 bases). The CDR3 length is 13 residues. Trimming removed 4 bases at V and 4 bases at J, with 12 bases between. The V gene's germline CDR1 is SGHKS and CDR2 YYEKEE (reference sequence). CDR3 residues: CASSPGTMYEQYF. In nucleotides, the CDR3 is TGTGCCAGCAGCCCCGGGACAATGTACGAGCAGTACTTC.

The rearrangement joins TRBV7-2 to TRBJ2-7; 8 nucleotides line up with TRBD2. Germline values: CDR1 SGHTA, CDR2 FQGNSA. Germline trimming cut 5 bases from V and 6 bases from J; bases unmatched to any gene: 9. The CDR3 is 14 amino acids. The CDR3 loop reads CASSPISGIGEQYF. The CDR3 nucleotides read TGTGCCAGCAGCCCAATTAGCGGGATCGGCGAGCAGTACTTC.

With regard to this clonotype: The junction does not match germline at one end; this may be a read error. V and J are TRBV30 and TRBJ2-2, with D possibly being TRBD2 (6 bases). CDR3 size: 13 residues. The V gene's germline CDR1 is GTSNPN and CDR2 SVGIG (reference sequence). As DNA, the CDR3 is TGTGCCTGGATCCCGGGGAACACCGGGGGGCTGTTTTTT. This encodes CAWIPGNTGGLFF.

This CDR3 is CSARGETEQYF. The DNA for the CDR3 is TGCAGTGCTAGGGGGGAAACCGAGCAGTACTTC. The chain has TRBV20-1 and TRBJ2-7; D assignment may be TRBD1 or TRBD2 (5 bases each). This CDR3 region has 11 residues. Germline CDR1 is DFQATT and CDR2 is SNEGSKA (reference sequence). The V and J ends lost 3 bases and 6 bases respectively, with 9 bases between them.

The chain recombines TRBV14 with TRBJ1-2; 10 positions match TRBD1. The V gene end was trimmed by 0 bases and the J gene end by 8 bases; junction bases not matched to a gene: 6. In germline, CDR1 is SGHDN, CDR2 FVKESK. There are 15 residues in the CDR3. The CDR3 DNA follows: TGTGCCAGCAGCCAAGACCCGGGACAGGGGTCCGGCTACACCTTC. Translating it yields CASSQDPGQGSGYTF.

This clonotype was counted ten times or more. The chain employs TRBV3-1 and TRBJ1-3, with D unclear. Trimming pared 5 bases from V and 3 bases from J, leaving 5 bases between. Germline CDR1 reads LGHDT; CDR2 reads YNNKEL (reference sequence). The CDR3 length is 12 residues. The CDR3 here is CASSGGGNTIYF. Here the CDR3 DNA reads TGTGCCAGCAGCGGCGGTGGAAACACCATATATTTT.

This clonotype was counted only a few times. The V call is TRBV25-1, the J call TRBJ2-7; D is ambiguous. This CDR3 spans 14 amino acids. The ends were cut back, 3 bases at V and 7 bases at J, with 16 bases in the middle. Germline V gives CDR1 MGHDK, CDR2 SYGVNS. The CDR3 nucleotides are TGTGCCAGCAGTGATAGTGTCTATCCCAATGAGCAGTACTTC. Translated, it gives CASSDSVYPNEQYF.

The chain employs TRBV7-2 and TRBJ1-3; no definite D call. V gave up 2 bases and J gave up 0 bases, with 11 bases separating them. This CDR3 has 16 amino acids. Per the germline V gene, CDR1 is SGHTA and CDR2 is FQGNSA. The CDR3 loop reads CASSLTVASSGNTIYF. Written as DNA, the CDR3 is TGTGCCAGCAGCTTAACCGTGGCCAGCTCTGGAAACACCATATATTTT.

This clonotype was seen ten or more times. J is TRBJ1-4 and V is TRBV28; D call uncertain. Trimming cost V 3 bases and J 0 bases, with 8 bases left between them. This CDR3 comprises 15 residues. The V gene's germline CDR1 is MDHEN and CDR2 SYDVKM. The CDR3 nucleotides read TGTGCCAGCAGTTTGGAGATTGCAACTAATGAAAAACTGTTTTTT. Translating gives CASSLEIATNEKLFF.

This clonotype was observed at least ten times. The junction departs from the called germline gene at one end, perhaps through a read error. The chain couples TRBV12-3 or TRBV12-4 to TRBJ1-3; D unclear. This CDR3 comprises 15 residues. CDR3 DNA: TGTGCCAGCAGTTTTAGACGGAACTCTGGAAGCACCATATATTTT. Its protein is CASSFRRNSGSTIYF.

The chain links TRBV30 to TRBJ1-6; no clear D. CDR1 and CDR2 (germline): GTSNPN, SVGIG (reference sequence). This CDR3 is built from 13 residues. V was trimmed by 3 bases and J by 7 bases, leaving 10 bases between them. Written as DNA, the CDR3 is TGTGCCTGGAGCTACGGGAGAAATTCACCCCTCCACTTT. Protein sequence: CAWSYGRNSPLHF.

This sequence joins TRBV5-1 and TRBJ1-1, with 7 bases aligning to TRBD1. V trimming: 2 bases; J trimming: 5 bases; junction bases outside the gene matches: 6. This CDR3 is built from 14 residues. The germline gives CDR1 SGHRS, CDR2 YFSETQ. CDR3 amino acids: CASSFTGEGTEAFF. The DNA for the CDR3 is TGCGCCAGCAGCTTTACAGGGGAGGGGACTGAAGCTTTCTTT.

This clonotype was found many times. The rearrangement links TRBV20-1 to TRBJ1-2; no reliable D call. The V gene's germline CDR1 is DFQATT and CDR2 SNEGSKA (reference sequence). V lost 3 bases, J lost 6 bases, and 5 bases lay in between. CDR3 length: 10 residues. The CDR3 is CSASGHGYTF. The CDR3 region has the DNA TGCAGTGCTAGCGGACATGGCTACACCTTC.

This clonotype was seen many times. The chain has TRBV28 and TRBJ1-2, with a possible D match to TRBD1 (6 bases). The V end was cut by 6 bases, the J end by 8 bases, with 16 bases between. The germline V gene encodes CDR1 MDHEN and CDR2 SYDVKM. The CDR3 is 13 amino acids. CDR3 loop: CASRQTGTTGYTF. DNA for the CDR3: TGTGCCAGCAGACAGACCGGGACAACGGGCTACACCTTC.

This clonotype was detected a few times. Being one base from a much bigger clone, this may be a read error. The V call is TRBV24-1, the J call TRBJ2-5, with a possible D match to TRBD1 (6 bases). This CDR3 has 13 residues. The germline V gene has CDR1 KGHDR and CDR2 SFDVKD. V was trimmed by 12 bases and J by 7 bases, leaving 20 bases between them. This CDR3 is CASDGTRLGTQYF. DNA of the CDR3: TGTGCCTCCGACGGGACAAGGCTGGGGACCCAGTACTTC.

The CDR3 DNA follows: TGTGCCAGCAGACTAGCGGGGGCTGGCTACACCTTC. This encodes CASRLAGAGYTF. The chain recombines TRBV28 with TRBJ1-2; D possibly corresponds to TRBD1 (6 bases). The CDR3 is made up of 12 amino acids. The ends were cut back, 6 bases at V and 7 bases at J, with 12 bases in the middle. Germline V gene sequence: CDR1 MDHEN, CDR2 SYDVKM.

The J gene is TRBJ1-3, the V gene TRBV7-2; D is unclear. Germline values: CDR1 SGHTA, CDR2 FQGNSA. The CDR3 spans 14 residues. V lost 3 bases, J lost 4 bases, and 10 bases lay in between. DNA for the CDR3: TGTGCCAGCAGCTTCCCCGGTTGGGGAAACACCATATATTTT. Its translation is CASSFPGWGNTIYF. The entire variable domain, with the rest obtained from reference TRBV7-2 and TRBJ1-3, is as follows: GAGVSQSPSNKVTEKGKDVELRCDPISGHTALYWYRQSLGQGLEFLIYFQGNSAPDKSGLPSDRFSAERTGGSVSTLTIQRTQQEDSAVYLCASSFPGWGNTIYFGEGSWLTVV.

This clonotype has more than one count but fewer than ten. The gene calls are TRBV6-2 or TRBV6-3 and TRBJ1-2, with TRBD1 matching over 10 bases. Germline V gene sequence: CDR1 MNHEY, CDR2 SVGEGT. Trimming took 8 bases from V and 0 from J; bases not matched to a gene: 3. The CDR3 is 14 residues long. DNA for the CDR3: TGTGCCAGCGGGGGGACAGGGGCTAACTATGGCTACACCTTC. It specifies CASGGTGANYGYTF.

This clonotype appeared many times. The CDR3: CASRQPGGTYEQYF. CDR3 DNA sequence: TGTGCCAGCAGGCAACCAGGCGGGACCTACGAGCAGTACTTC. This chain uses TRBV28 with TRBJ2-7; weak D call: TRBD2 (6 bases). The CDR3 covers 14 residues. Germline V lookup: CDR1 MDHEN, CDR2 SYDVKM. The germline V and J ends were trimmed by 6 bases and 2 bases, with 14 bases remaining between them.

The table lists this clonotype with a few counts. The chain links TRBV30 to TRBJ2-2; 9 positions agree with TRBD2. Germline loops: CDR1 GTSNPN, CDR2 SVGIG (reference sequence). This CDR3 spans 15 amino acids. V lost 0 bases to trimming and J lost 4 bases; unmatched junction nucleotides: 3. The CDR3 is CAWSVSSGATGELFF. The DNA of the CDR3 is TGTGCCTGGAGTGTCTCTAGCGGGGCCACCGGGGAGCTGTTTTTT.

This clonotype occurred many times. The chain couples TRBV20-1 to TRBJ1-1, with a tentative D call TRBD1 (5 bases). Germline V gives CDR1 DFQATT, CDR2 SNEGSKA (reference sequence). V lost 0 bases, J lost 1 base, and 12 bases lay in between. The CDR3 length is 15 residues. As DNA, the CDR3 is TGCAGTGCTAGAGACCAAGGACAAAGGAACACTGAAGCTTTCTTT. Protein product: CSARDQGQRNTEAFF.